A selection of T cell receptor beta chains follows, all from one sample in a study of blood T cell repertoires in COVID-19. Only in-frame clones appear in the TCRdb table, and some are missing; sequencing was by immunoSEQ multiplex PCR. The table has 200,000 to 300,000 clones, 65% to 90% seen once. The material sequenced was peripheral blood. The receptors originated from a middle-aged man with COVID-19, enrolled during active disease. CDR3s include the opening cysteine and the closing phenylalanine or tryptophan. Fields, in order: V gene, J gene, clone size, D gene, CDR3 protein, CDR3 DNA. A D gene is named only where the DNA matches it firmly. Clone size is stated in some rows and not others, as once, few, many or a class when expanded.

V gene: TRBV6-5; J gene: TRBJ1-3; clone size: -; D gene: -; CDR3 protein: CASSEGHPSGNTIYF; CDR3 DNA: TGTGCCAGCAGCGAGGGACATCCCTCTGGAAACACCATATATTTT
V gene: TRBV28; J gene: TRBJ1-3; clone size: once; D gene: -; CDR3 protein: CASSFQGASGNTIYF; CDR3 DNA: TGTGCCAGCAGTTTTCAAGGGGCGTCTGGAAACACCATATATTTT
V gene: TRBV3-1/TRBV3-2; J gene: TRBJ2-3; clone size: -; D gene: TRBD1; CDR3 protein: CASSRDRGLNTQYF; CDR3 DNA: TGTGCCAGCAGCCGGGACAGGGGGCTGAATACGCAGTATTTT
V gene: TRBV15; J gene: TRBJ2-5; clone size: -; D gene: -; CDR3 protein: CATSRAQETQYF; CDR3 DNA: TGTGCCACCAGCAGAGCTCAAGAGACCCAGTACTTC
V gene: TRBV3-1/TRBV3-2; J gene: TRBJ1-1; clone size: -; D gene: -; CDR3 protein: CASSQSGRFEAFF; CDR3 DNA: TGTGCCAGCAGCCAAAGCGGCAGGTTCGAAGCTTTCTTT
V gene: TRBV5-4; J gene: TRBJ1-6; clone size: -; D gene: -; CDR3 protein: CASSLNRVNSPLHF; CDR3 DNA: TGTGCCAGCAGCTTGAACAGGGTTAATTCACCCCTCCACTTT
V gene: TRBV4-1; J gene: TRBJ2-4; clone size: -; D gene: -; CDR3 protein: CASSPGGGDGKNIQYF; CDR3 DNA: TGCGCCAGCAGCCCCGGAGGGGGGGACGGCAAAAACATTCAGTACTTC
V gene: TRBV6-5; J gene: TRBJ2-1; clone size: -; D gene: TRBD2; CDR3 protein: CATKSGLASNEQFF; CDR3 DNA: TGTGCCACCAAATCTGGACTAGCTTCCAATGAGCAGTTCTTC
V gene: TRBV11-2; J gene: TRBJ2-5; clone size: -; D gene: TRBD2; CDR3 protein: CASSHLRGAKETQYF; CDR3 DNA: TGTGCCAGCAGCCACCTGCGGGGGGCCAAAGAGACCCAGTACTTC
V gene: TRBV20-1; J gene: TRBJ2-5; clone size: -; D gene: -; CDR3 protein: CSAADSVAQYF; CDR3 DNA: TGCAGTGCTGCCGACTCTGTGGCCCAGTACTTC
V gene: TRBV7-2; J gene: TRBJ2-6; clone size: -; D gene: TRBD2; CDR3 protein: CASSRTSGASGANVLTF; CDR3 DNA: TGTGCCAGCAGCCGGACTAGCGGGGCCTCTGGGGCCAACGTCCTGACTTTC
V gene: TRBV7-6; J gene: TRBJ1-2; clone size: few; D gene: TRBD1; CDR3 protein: CASSLAPGQGRGYTF; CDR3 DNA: TGTGCCAGCAGCTTAGCTCCGGGACAGGGAAGAGGCTACACCTTC
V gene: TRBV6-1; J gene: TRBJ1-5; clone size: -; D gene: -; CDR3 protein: CASSERYREYNQPQHF; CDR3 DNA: TGTGCCAGCAGTGAAAGGTACAGGGAATACAATCAGCCCCAGCATTTT
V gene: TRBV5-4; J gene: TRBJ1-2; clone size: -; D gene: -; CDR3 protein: CASSSAGYSFYGYTF; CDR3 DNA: TGTGCCAGCAGCTCTGCAGGGTATAGTTTTTATGGCTACACCTTC
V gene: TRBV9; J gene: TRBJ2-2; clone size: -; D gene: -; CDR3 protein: CASSLEGGSATGELFF; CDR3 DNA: TGTGCCAGCAGCCTCGAGGGGGGGTCGGCCACCGGGGAGCTGTTTTTT
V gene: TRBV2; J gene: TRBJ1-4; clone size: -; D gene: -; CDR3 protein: CAILGGRDATNEKLFF; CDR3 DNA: TGTGCCATCCTAGGGGGACGAGATGCAACTAATGAAAAACTGTTTTTT
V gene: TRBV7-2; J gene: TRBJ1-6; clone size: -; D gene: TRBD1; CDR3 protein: CASSAQGAPLSLPLHF; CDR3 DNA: TGTGCCAGCAGCGCCCAGGGGGCACCTCTCTCACTTCCCCTCCACTTT
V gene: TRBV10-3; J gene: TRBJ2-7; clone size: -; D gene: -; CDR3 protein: CAISLTAEDEQYF; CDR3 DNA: TGTGCCATCAGCTTGACAGCAGAGGACGAGCAGTACTTC
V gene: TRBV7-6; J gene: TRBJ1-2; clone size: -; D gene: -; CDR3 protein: CASSLAGEGGYTF; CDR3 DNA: TGTGCCAGCAGCTTAGCAGGGGAGGGAGGCTACACCTTC
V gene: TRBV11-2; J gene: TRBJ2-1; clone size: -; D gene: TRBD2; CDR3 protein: CASSLAGGPNEQFF; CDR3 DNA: TGTGCCAGCAGCTTAGCGGGGGGGCCCAATGAGCAGTTCTTC
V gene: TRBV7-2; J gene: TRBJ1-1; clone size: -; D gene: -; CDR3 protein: CASSAGGNTEAFF; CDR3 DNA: TGTGCCAGCAGCGCAGGAGGGAACACTGAAGCTTTCTTT
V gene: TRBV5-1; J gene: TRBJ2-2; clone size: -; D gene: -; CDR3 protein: CASSSGQNTGELFF; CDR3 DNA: TGCGCCAGCAGCTCTGGACAGAACACCGGGGAGCTGTTTTTT
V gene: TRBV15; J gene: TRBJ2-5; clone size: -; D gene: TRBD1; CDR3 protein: CATSRHRDRQETQYF; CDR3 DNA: TGTGCCACCAGCAGGCACCGGGACAGACAAGAGACCCAGTACTTC
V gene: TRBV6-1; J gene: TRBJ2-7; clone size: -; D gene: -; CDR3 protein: CASSERTAYEQYF; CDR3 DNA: TGTGCCAGCAGTGAACGAACAGCCTACGAGCAGTACTTC
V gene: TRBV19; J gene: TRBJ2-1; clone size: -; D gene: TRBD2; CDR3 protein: CASGRATYYNEQFF; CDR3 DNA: TGTGCCAGCGGGAGGGCAACTTACTACAATGAGCAGTTCTTC
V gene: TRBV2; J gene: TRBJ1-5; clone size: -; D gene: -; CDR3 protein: CASSEGTSSMHF; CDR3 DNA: TGTGCCAGCAGTGAAGGTACATCGTCGATGCATTTT
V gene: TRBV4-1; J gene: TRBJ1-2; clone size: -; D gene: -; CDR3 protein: CASSQVWTSGYTF; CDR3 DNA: TGCGCCAGCAGCCAAGTGTGGACATCTGGCTACACCTTC
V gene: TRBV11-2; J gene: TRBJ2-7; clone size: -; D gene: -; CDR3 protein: CASSRQGGEQYF; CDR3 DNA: TGTGCCAGCAGCCGACAGGGAGGCGAGCAGTACTTC
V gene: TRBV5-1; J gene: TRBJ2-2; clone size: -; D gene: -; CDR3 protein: CASRLGTTGPGELFF; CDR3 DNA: TGCGCCAGCAGGTTGGGCACCACAGGGCCCGGGGAGCTGTTTTTT
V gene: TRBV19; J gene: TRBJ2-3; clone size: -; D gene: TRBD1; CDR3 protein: CASRYRGFTDTQYF; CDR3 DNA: TGTGCCAGTAGGTACAGGGGTTTCACAGATACGCAGTATTTT
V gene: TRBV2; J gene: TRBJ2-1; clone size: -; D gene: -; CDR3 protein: CATQGTAWNEQFF; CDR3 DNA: TGTGCCACTCAAGGGACTGCCTGGAATGAGCAGTTCTTC
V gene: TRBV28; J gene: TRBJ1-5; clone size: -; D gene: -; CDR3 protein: CAIQAYSNQPQHF; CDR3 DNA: TGTGCCATTCAGGCTTATAGCAATCAGCCCCAGCATTTT
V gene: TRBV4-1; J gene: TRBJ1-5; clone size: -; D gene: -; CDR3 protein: CASSQEGRVGNQPQHF; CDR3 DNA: TGCGCCAGCAGCCAAGAAGGGAGGGTGGGAAATCAGCCCCAGCATTTT
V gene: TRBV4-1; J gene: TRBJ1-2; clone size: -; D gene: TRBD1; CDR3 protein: CASSQTPDRAYGYTF; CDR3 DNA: TGCGCCAGCAGCCAGACCCCGGACAGGGCCTATGGCTACACCTTC
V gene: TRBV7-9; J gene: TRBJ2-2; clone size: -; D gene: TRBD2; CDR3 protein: CASSLGAGGAGTGELFF; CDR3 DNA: TGTGCCAGCAGCTTAGGGGCGGGGGGCGCCGGCACCGGGGAGCTGTTTTTT
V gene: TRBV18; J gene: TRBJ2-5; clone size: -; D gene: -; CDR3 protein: CASSPATGIETQYF; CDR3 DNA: TGTGCCAGCTCACCTGCGACAGGAATAGAGACCCAGTACTTC